This T cell receptor beta chain was captured by sequencing in a study of blood T cell repertoires in COVID-19. Study details: Whether acute or convalescent, the COVID-19 samples came from the United States, Italy and Spain.

This CDR3 comprises 15 residues. CDR1 and CDR2 from the germline V gene are MNHEY and SMNVEV (reference sequence). The ends lost 0 bases at V and 4 bases at J; junction bases unmatched: 4. Clones were sequenced by immunoSEQ multiplex PCR, and TCRdb holds only the in-frame ones, with some missing. The data contain fewer than 250,000 clones, roughly 85% of them seen just once; the ten biggest clones take up 3% to 4%. The chain joins TRBV27 to TRBJ2-5; 8 nucleotides line up with TRBD1. This sequence was found in a woman between 35 and 50 years old with acute COVID-19. Sequenced input: PBMCs or T cells enriched from blood (not recorded which). The CDR3 DNA reads as TGTGCCAGCAGTTTATCGCGAACAGGGGGAGAGACCCAGTACTTC. Translating gives CASSLSRTGGETQYF.